One sample yielded the 30 T cell receptor beta chains listed below, sequenced in a study of siplizumab effects on memory and regulatory T cells. The repertoire was sequenced with immunoSEQ multiplex PCR; TCRdb's copy has only in-frame clones and lacks some. The sample has roughly 56,000 clones, more than 80% seen once. The sample taken for sequencing was CD8+ T cells sorted from blood. Every receptor here comes from a human donor in good health.

The CDR3 region is CASSIRTSGSAGELFF. The DNA of the CDR3 is TGTGCCAGCAGCATTCGGACTAGCGGGAGTGCCGGGGAGCTGTTTTTT. V and J are TRBV21-1 and TRBJ2-2; the D call in the table, TRBD2, was not verified against the DNA. TRBV21-1 is designated a pseudogene. The CDR3 length is 16 residues.

J is TRBJ2-3 and V is TRBV9, with 7 bases identical to TRBD2. V lost 2 bases, J lost 4 bases, and 7 bases stayed unmatched. CDR1 SGDLS and CDR2 YYNGEE come from the germline V gene. The CDR3 runs 15 residues. In nucleotides, the CDR3 is TGTGCCAGCAGCGTCGGCGGGAGTCAGGCAGATACGCAGTATTTT. It encodes CASSVGGSQADTQYF.

V gene TRBV29-1 combines with J gene TRBJ2-7; no clear D. V lost 5 bases to trimming and J lost 0 bases, with 11 bases between them. Per the germline V gene, CDR1 is SQVTM and CDR2 is ANQGSEA. The CDR3 is 13 residues long. The CDR3 spells CSVIDADSYEQYF. CDR3 DNA sequence: TGCAGCGTTATTGACGCTGACTCCTACGAGCAGTACTTC.

The chain is built from TRBV28 and TRBJ2-1; 7 nucleotides agree with TRBD1. The CDR3 extends over 13 amino acids. Per the germline V gene, CDR1 is MDHEN and CDR2 is SYDVKM. Trimming removed 7 bases from V and 1 base from J; junction bases left unmatched: 1. For the CDR3, the DNA is TGTGCCAGCACGGGACAGTCCTACAATGAGCAGTTCTTC. As protein: CASTGQSYNEQFF.

This clone appeared once. This chain connects TRBV5-1 to TRBJ2-7, with TRBD1 matching over 9 bases. The CDR3 loop spans 18 amino acids. The trim removed 4 bases at V and 0 bases at J, leaving 14 bases unmatched. The germline V gene has CDR1 SGHRS and CDR2 YFSETQ. In DNA, the CDR3 is TGCGCCAGCAGCGCCGGTCCTGGACAGGGGACAAGCTCCTACGAGCAGTACTTC. Translated, it gives CASSAGPGQGTSSYEQYF.

This chain connects TRBV29-1 to TRBJ2-7; D is unclear. CDR1 is SQVTM, CDR2 ANQGSEA, per germline. CDR3 length: 13 residues. V was pared by 8 bases and J by 2 bases, with 16 bases between. The chain's CDR3 is CSTSHKFAYEQYF. For the CDR3, the DNA is TGCAGCACAAGCCACAAGTTCGCCTACGAGCAGTACTTC.

CDR3 DNA sequence: TGTGCCAGCAGCCCGGACAGGGGGCTGGAGCTGTTTTTT. Amino acids: CASSPDRGLELFF. The chain is built from TRBV7-6 and TRBJ2-2; the match to TRBD1 covers 11 bases. V dropped 5 bases and J dropped 10; count of bases not matched to a gene: 3. The CDR3 is made up of 13 amino acids. The germline CDR1 and CDR2 sequences are SGHVS and FNYEAQ.

The chain employs TRBV5-4 and TRBJ1-2; possible D gene TRBD1, 5 bases. The CDR3 consists of 13 residues. The germline V and J ends were trimmed by 4 bases and 3 bases, with 10 bases remaining between them. Germline CDR1 and CDR2: SGHNT and YYREEE (reference sequence). The CDR3 loop is CASSSREDYGYTF. The CDR3 nucleotides are TGTGCCAGCAGCAGCAGGGAGGACTATGGCTACACCTTC.

The chain is built from TRBV27 and TRBJ2-1, with TRBD2 identical over 13 bases. Germline CDR1 MNHEY, CDR2 SMNVEV (reference sequence). The CDR3 is 14 residues long. The junction had 1 base not matched to a gene; V was cut back by 2 bases and J by 9 bases. CDR3 sequence: CASSLTSGRVEQFF. The DNA of the CDR3 is TGTGCCAGCAGTTTAACTAGCGGGAGGGTTGAGCAGTTCTTC.

This clone has just one count. The chain recombines TRBV28 with TRBJ2-1; 10 bases line up with TRBD2. V dropped 3 bases and J dropped 3; count of bases not matched to a gene: 5. The CDR3 spans 16 residues. CDR1 is MDHEN and CDR2 is SYDVKM in the germline V gene. The CDR3 DNA reads TGTGCCAGCAGTTTGTGGACTAGCGGAAACTACAATGAGCAGTTCTTC. Protein sequence: CASSLWTSGNYNEQFF.

This chain links TRBV28 with TRBJ2-7, with D possibly TRBD1 on 6 matching bases. This CDR3 spans 12 amino acids. V lost 9 bases and J lost 2, with 11 bases in between. The germline V gene encodes CDR1 MDHEN and CDR2 SYDVKM. The CDR3: CARPGHTYEQYF. In DNA, the CDR3 is TGTGCCAGGCCGGGACATACCTACGAGCAGTACTTC.

The V and J genes are TRBV5-1 and TRBJ1-4; D is uncertain. V was pared by 5 bases and J by 8 bases, with 16 bases between. The CDR3 runs 14 residues. CDR1 SGHRS and CDR2 YFSETQ come from the germline V gene. CDR3 amino acids: CASSLTAPQEKLFF. The CDR3 region has the DNA TGCGCCAGCAGTTTGACTGCCCCTCAAGAAAAACTGTTTTTT.

This rearrangement joins TRBV25-1 to TRBJ2-7; D is ambiguous. This CDR3 spans 12 amino acids. CDR1 MGHDK and CDR2 SYGVNS come from the germline V gene. The V end lost 6 bases, the J end lost 3 bases, and 9 bases lay between the germline ends. The CDR3 DNA is TGTGCCAGCAGGTCCACTTACTACGAGCAGTACTTC. This gives the protein CASRSTYYEQYF.

Concerning this clone: This specimen includes other DNA sequences encoding the same CDR3. The chain combines TRBV27 with TRBJ2-3, with D uncertain. Trimming removed 4 bases from V and 0 bases from J, with 5 bases in between. CDR3 length equals 13 residues. CDR1 and CDR2 (germline): MNHEY, SMNVEV (reference sequence). Here the CDR3 reads CASSSFSTDTQYF. Written as DNA, the CDR3 is TGTGCCAGCAGTTCATTTAGCACAGATACGCAGTATTTT.

The rearrangement links TRBV5-4 to TRBJ2-5; D might be TRBD2 (6 bases). This CDR3 region has 17 residues. The germline V gene has CDR1 SGHNT and CDR2 YYREEE (reference sequence). V lost 1 base, J lost 4 bases, and 20 bases lay in between. The CDR3 DNA reads TGTGCCAGCAGCTTGTTGACTGCGGGATCCGGGGTAGAGACCCAGTACTTC. Amino acid sequence: CASSLLTAGSGVETQYF. Full variable domain (rest looked up from reference TRBV5-4 and TRBJ2-5): ETGVTQSPTHLIKTRGQQVTLRCSSQSGHNTVSWYQQALGQGPQFIFQYYREEENGRGNFPPRFSGLQFPNYSSELNVNALELDDSALYLCASSLLTAGSGVETQYFGPGTRLLVL.

The J gene is TRBJ2-7, the V gene TRBV5-5; 12 bases map to TRBD2. V trimming: 4 bases; J trimming: 5 bases; junction bases outside the gene matches: 13. CDR1 SGHKS and CDR2 YYEKEE come from the germline V gene (reference sequence). The CDR3 has 17 residues. The CDR3 loop reads CASSQDTLAGGINEQYF. The CDR3 DNA sequence: TGTGCCAGCAGCCAGGACACCCTAGCGGGAGGGATCAACGAGCAGTACTTC.

The gene calls are TRBV6-1 and TRBJ2-3; D gene uncertain. CDR3 size: 16 residues. CDR1 and CDR2 from the germline V gene are MNHNS and SASEGT. V shed 2 bases and J shed 0 bases, with 12 bases lying between them. CDR3 nucleotides: TGTGCCAGCAGTGAATTGTTAGAGAGTAGCACAGATACGCAGTATTTT. This encodes CASSELLESSTDTQYF.

The chain uses TRBV4-3 and TRBJ2-7; tentatively, D is TRBD1 (6 bases). Germline V CDR1 and CDR2: LGHNA, YSLEER. The CDR3 runs 13 residues. Trimming removed 1 base at V and 5 bases at J, with 9 bases between. Here the CDR3 reads CASSQVAGDEQYF. As DNA, the CDR3 is TGCGCCAGCAGCCAAGTCGCAGGGGACGAGCAGTACTTC.

This sequence joins TRBV21-1 and TRBJ1-5; TRBD1, the D gene given by the table, was not confirmed from the DNA. TRBV21-1 is a documented pseudogene. The CDR3 length is 11 residues. The CDR3 DNA reads as TGTGCCAGCAACAGGAATCAGCCCCAGCATTTT. It encodes CASNRNQPQHF.

This sequence joins TRBV6-5 and TRBJ1-6; D unresolved. The length of the CDR3 is 11 residues. CDR1 MNHEY and CDR2 SVGAGI come from the germline V gene. V lost 0 bases to trimming and J lost 14 bases, with 5 bases between them. The CDR3 DNA sequence: TGTGCCAGCAGTTACTCCGGTTCCCTCCACTTT. Protein sequence: CASSYSGSLHF.

This chain's CDR3 is CASSEIGGPYEQYF. CDR3 DNA: TGTGCCAGCAGTGAAATCGGGGGGCCCTACGAGCAGTACTTC. The V gene is TRBV6-1, the J gene TRBJ2-7; TRBD2 is a possible D gene (7 bases). Germline CDR1 and CDR2: MNHNS and SASEGT. The length of the CDR3 is 14 residues. The ends were cut back, 2 bases at V and 2 bases at J, with 10 bases in the middle.

CDR3 sequence reads: CASSLQGSTGELFF. DNA of the CDR3: TGTGCCAGCAGCCTACAGGGATCCACCGGGGAGCTGTTTTTT. The chain links TRBV9 to TRBJ2-2; perhaps TRBD1 as D (6 bases). This CDR3 spans 14 amino acids. In germline, CDR1 is SGDLS, CDR2 YYNGEE. V lost 4 bases to trimming and J lost 4 bases, with 11 bases between them.

The rearrangement uses TRBV7-6 and TRBJ2-7, with D possibly matching TRBD1 (6 bases). CDR3 length: 16 residues. The germline V gene encodes CDR1 SGHVS and CDR2 FNYEAQ. V shed 1 base and J shed 3 bases, with 16 bases lying between them. CDR3 sequence reads: CASSLGPRGHRYEQYF. The CDR3 DNA follows: TGTGCCAGCAGCTTAGGACCGAGGGGACACCGCTACGAGCAGTACTTC.

The V call is TRBV5-5, the J call TRBJ2-1; D perhaps matches TRBD2 (6 bases). V dropped 3 bases and J dropped 4 bases, with 14 bases sitting between them. The CDR3 is 15 residues long. Germline V CDR1 and CDR2: SGHKS, YYEKEE (reference sequence). This chain's CDR3 is CASSSNSGPYNEQFF. CDR3 bases: TGTGCCAGCAGCTCCAATAGCGGACCGTACAATGAGCAGTTCTTC.

As concerns this clone: Other DNA sequences in this sample translate to the same CDR3. The chain couples TRBV7-9 to TRBJ1-1; D gene ambiguous. V was pared by 1 base and J by 1 base, with 4 bases between. The CDR3 has 13 residues. The V gene's germline CDR1 is SEHNR and CDR2 FQNEAQ (reference sequence). The CDR3 coding sequence is TGTGCCAGCAGCTTAGATAGGAACACTGAAGCTTTCTTT. Protein product: CASSLDRNTEAFF.

This rearrangement joins TRBV27 to TRBJ2-7, with 7 positions matching TRBD1. This CDR3 spans 12 amino acids. Per the germline V gene, CDR1 is MNHEY and CDR2 is SMNVEV (reference sequence). The V gene end was trimmed by 8 bases and the J gene end by 3 bases; junction bases not matched to a gene: 4. CDR3 DNA sequence: TGTGCCAGCGGAAGGACAGGCTACGAGCAGTACTTC. This gives the protein CASGRTGYEQYF.

The chain employs TRBV7-8 and TRBJ1-3, with D unclear. The ends were cut back, 1 base at V and 4 bases at J, with 5 bases in the middle. The CDR3 is 13 amino acids. Per the germline V gene, CDR1 is SGHVS and CDR2 is FQNEAQ. The CDR3 DNA is TGTGCCAGCAGCTTAGGGCCCGGAAACACCATATATTTT. Protein: CASSLGPGNTIYF.

The chain carries TRBV5-4 and TRBJ2-2; 8 positions match TRBD2. The germline V gene encodes CDR1 SGHNT and CDR2 YYREEE (reference sequence). J lost 5 bases, V lost 4 bases, and 10 bases had no gene match. This CDR3 has 16 residues. CDR3 region: CASSLVSGGGTGELFF. CDR3 DNA sequence: TGTGCCAGCAGCCTGGTGTCGGGAGGGGGGACCGGGGAGCTGTTTTTT.

This clone was detected only once. The chain employs TRBV13 and TRBJ1-1; perhaps TRBD1 as D (6 bases). Germline lookup yields CDR1 PRHDT and CDR2 FYEKMQ (reference sequence). This CDR3 has 15 residues. Deletions cut 2 bases from V and 0 bases from J, with 10 bases between. CDR3 bases: TGTGCCAGCAGCTTAAACAGGGCCATGAACACTGAAGCTTTCTTT. Amino acids: CASSLNRAMNTEAFF.

The rearrangement links TRBV4-1 to TRBJ2-5, with 9 nucleotides matching TRBD1. V lost 4 bases and J lost 4; bases outside the gene matches: 10. The germline gives CDR1 MGHRA, CDR2 YSYEKL. CDR3 size: 16 residues. The CDR3 DNA reads TGCGCCAGCAGCCTTCTAACAGGGGGCTGTCGAGAGACCCAGTACTTC. This sequence encodes CASSLLTGGCRETQYF.